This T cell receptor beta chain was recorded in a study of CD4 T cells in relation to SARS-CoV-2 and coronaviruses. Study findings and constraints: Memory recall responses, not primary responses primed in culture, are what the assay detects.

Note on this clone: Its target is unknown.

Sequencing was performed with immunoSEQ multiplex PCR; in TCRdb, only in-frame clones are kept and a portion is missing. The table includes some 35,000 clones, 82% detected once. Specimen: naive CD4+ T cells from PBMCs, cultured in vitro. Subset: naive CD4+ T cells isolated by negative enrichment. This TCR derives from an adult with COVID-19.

This CDR3 is CASSLYGGSRGNEQFF. Here the CDR3 DNA reads TGTGCCAGCAGCTTATACGGGGGTTCGAGGGGTAATGAGCAGTTCTTC. V usage is TRBV7-3 and J usage is TRBJ2-1; possible D gene TRBD2, 6 bases. Looked up from germline, CDR1 is SGHTA and CDR2 is FQGTGA. This CDR3 is built from 16 residues. V lost 2 bases to trimming and J lost 7 bases, with 18 bases between them.